This TCR beta chain emerged from a study of blood T cell repertoires in COVID-19. The CDR3 contains 14 residues. The junction had 7 bases not matched to a gene; V was cut back by 6 bases and J by 5 bases. Germline assignment: CDR1 ENHRY and CDR2 SYGVKD. Sequencing was performed with immunoSEQ multiplex PCR; in TCRdb, only in-frame clones are kept and a portion is missing. The data contain under 300,000 clones, about 85% of them singletons. This TCR was sampled from a man aged 60-69 years who had recovered from COVID-19. This chain connects TRBV10-3 to TRBJ1-1; TRBD1 agrees at 9 bases. Sequencing input: peripheral blood. The CDR3 DNA is TGTGCCATCAGGGGGACAGGGCGGGGTACTGAAGCTTTCTTT. It codes for CAIRGTGRGTEAFF.